This TCR beta chain is from a study of blood T cell repertoires in COVID-19. Trimming left V 3 bases short and J 7 bases short, with 12 bases between. The CDR3 has 13 residues. The germline CDR1 and CDR2 sequences are LNHDA and SQIVND (reference sequence). Per the original data handling: For nucleated cells, counts were estimated from reference gene primer amplification. Assay: immunoSEQ multiplex PCR; the TCRdb copy retains only in-frame clones and omits some. V and J calls and clone size are those listed in that table; D and trimming were worked out from the DNA. The sample has 110,000 to 150,000 clones, roughly 83% seen once.

V is TRBV19 and J is TRBJ1-1; the D gene is possibly TRBD1 (5 bases). The sequenced material came from peripheral blood. The sequence was collected from a woman older than 75 with acute or convalescent COVID-19. The CDR3 here is CASSMGPLIEAFF. The CDR3 bases are TGTGCCAGTAGTATGGGGCCCCTGATTGAAGCTTTCTTT.